This TCR beta chain was obtained from a study of control samples from healthy donors and cancer patients. The data were produced by immunoSEQ multiplex PCR, yet TCRdb's version contains in-frame clones alone and is incomplete. The sample shows about 130,000 clones, more than 80% of them seen only once. CDR1 is MNHEY, CDR2 SVGAGI, per germline. V was clipped by 6 bases and J by 2 bases, with 13 bases between them. The CDR3 consists of 15 residues. As for this clone: Other DNA sequences of this sample code for an identical CDR3.

The chain joins TRBV6-5 to TRBJ1-4; D is perhaps TRBD1 (5 bases). Input material: blood. This clonotype was sampled from a middle-aged man in good health. The CDR3 DNA reads as TGTGCCAGCAGACCCCCGGGACGCACTAATGAAAAACTGTTTTTT. Its translation: CASRPPGRTNEKLFF.